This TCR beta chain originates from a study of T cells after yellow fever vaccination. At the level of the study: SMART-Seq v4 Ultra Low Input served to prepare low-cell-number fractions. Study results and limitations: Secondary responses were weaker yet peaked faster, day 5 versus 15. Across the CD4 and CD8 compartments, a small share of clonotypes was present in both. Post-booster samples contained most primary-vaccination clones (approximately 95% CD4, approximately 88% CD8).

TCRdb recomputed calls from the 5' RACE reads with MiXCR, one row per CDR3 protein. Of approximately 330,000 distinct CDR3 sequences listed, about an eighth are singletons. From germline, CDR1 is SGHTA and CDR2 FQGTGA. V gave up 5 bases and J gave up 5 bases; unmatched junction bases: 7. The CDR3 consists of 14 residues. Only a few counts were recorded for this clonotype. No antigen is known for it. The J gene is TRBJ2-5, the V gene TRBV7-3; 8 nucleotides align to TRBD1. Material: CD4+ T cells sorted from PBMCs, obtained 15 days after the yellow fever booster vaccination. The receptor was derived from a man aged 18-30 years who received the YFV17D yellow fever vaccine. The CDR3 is CASSPTGGWETQYF. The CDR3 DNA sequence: TGTGCCAGCAGCCCAACAGGGGGATGGGAGACCCAGTACTTC. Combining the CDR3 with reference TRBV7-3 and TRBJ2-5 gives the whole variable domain GAGVSQTPSNKVTEKGKYVELRCDPISGHTALYWYRQSLGQGPEFLIYFQGTGAADDSGLPNDRFFAVRPEGSVSTLKIQRTERGDSAVYLCASSPTGGWETQYFGPGTRLLVL.